This T cell receptor beta chain appears in the sequencing data of a study of beta chain features in type 1 diabetes. General study findings and limits: Moderately but significantly shorter TCRB CDR3s were found in Type 1 diabetes patients in all four CD4+ subsets.

This CDR3 has 17 amino acids. CDR1 and CDR2 (germline): SEHNR, FQNEAQ (reference sequence). V was pared by 5 bases and J by 4 bases, with 21 bases between. This clone was seen more than once but under ten times. No antigen is known for it. Expressed TCRB transcripts were sequenced after all isolated RNA was converted to cDNA. Assay used: immunoSEQ multiplex PCR; TCRdb lists only in-frame clones, some missing. The sample has some 700,000 clones; 13% are singletons. The receptor comes from a man between 18 and 29 years old with type 1 diabetes. The V call is TRBV7-9, the J call TRBJ1-5; TRBD1 is a possible D gene (5 bases). The sequenced sample was naive CD4+ T cells from blood. CDR3 nucleotides: TGTGCCAGCAGCCCCACCAAGGCGGGGGGAGTAAATCAGCCCCAGCATTTT. Residues: CASSPTKAGGVNQPQHF.